The rows below give T cell receptor beta chains drawn from one sample of a study of T cells after yellow fever vaccination. Each CDR3 protein gets one entry after TCRdb re-called the 5' RACE reads with MiXCR. The sample has some 400,000 distinct CDR3 sequences; around 20% are singletons. Source: PBMCs, taken before the yellow fever booster vaccination. These receptors originate from a man aged 18 to 30 who received the YFV17D yellow fever vaccine. The CDR3 runs from the conserved cysteine through the conserved F or W. D genes are given only for firm matches. The size entry is marked missing in some rows and otherwise reads once, few, many or a size class.

v_call	j_call	d_call	clone_size	cdr3_nt	cdr3_aa
TRBV12-3/TRBV12-4	TRBJ1-4	-	-	TGTGCCAGCAGTTTATCCTCGGGATCGCTGTTTTTT	CASSLSSGSLFF
TRBV11-1	TRBJ2-1	-	-	TGTGCCAGCAGCCCGAGGGGCAGGGGAAATGAGCAGTTCTTC	CASSPRGRGNEQFF
TRBV7-2	TRBJ2-5	TRBD2	-	TGTGCCAGCAGCTTTCAGCGGGGGGAGCAAGAGACCCAGTACTTC	CASSFQRGEQETQYF
TRBV6-5	TRBJ1-2	-	few	TGTGCCAGCAGTTACTCGATAAACTCTAACTATGGCTACACCTTC	CASSYSINSNYGYTF
TRBV5-1	TRBJ1-1	-	-	TGCGCCAGCAGCAGAAACAGCTTGAACACTGAAGCTTTCTTT	CASSRNSLNTEAFF
TRBV7-2	TRBJ2-6	-	few	TGTGCCAGCAGTCAGGAGCCCGGCCTCGGGGCCAACGTCCTGACTTTC	CASSQEPGLGANVLTF
TRBV18	TRBJ1-1	-	few	TGTGCCAGCTCACCTGGACAGCTGAACACTGAAGCTTTCTTT	CASSPGQLNTEAFF
TRBV6-5	TRBJ2-5	-	few	TGTGCCAGCAGGCAAACATCAGTCCGAGAGACCCAGTACTTC	CASRQTSVRETQYF
TRBV20-1	TRBJ2-4	-	-	TGCAGTGCGGCAGGGGTGGCCAAAAACATTCAGTACTTC	CSAAGVAKNIQYF
TRBV4-2	TRBJ2-3	-	-	TGTGCCAGCAGCCAAGTCGCACTTGCGTCACCTTCCGATACGCAGTATTTT	CASSQVALASPSDTQYF
TRBV10-3	TRBJ2-7	-	few	TGTGCCACCGAACCCGGACGGCAGGGGAACGAGCAGTACTTC	CATEPGRQGNEQYF
TRBV4-1	TRBJ1-5	TRBD1	few	TGCGCCAGCAGCCAACCGGGACAGCATCAGCCCCAGCATTTT	CASSQPGQHQPQHF
TRBV12-3/TRBV12-4	TRBJ1-2	-	few	TGTGCCAGCAGTTCGTCCTGGGAGGGCTTCCCTGGTGGCTACACCTTC	CASSSSWEGFPGGYTF
TRBV6-6	TRBJ2-6	-	few	TGTGCCAGCAGTTACTCGACTGGGGCCAACGTCCTGACTTTC	CASSYSTGANVLTF
TRBV20-1	TRBJ2-5	-	few	TGCAGTGCTAGACTAGGGGATCACCAAGAGACCCAGTACTTC	CSARLGDHQETQYF
TRBV6-5	TRBJ2-1	-	many	TGTGCCAGCAGTTACCCAGGGCACAATGAGCAGTTCTTC	CASSYPGHNEQFF
TRBV20-1	TRBJ2-1	TRBD2	few	TGCAGTGCTTTATCCCCCGGGACTAGCGGGGGAGATGAGCAGTTCTTC	CSALSPGTSGGDEQFF
TRBV5-1	TRBJ2-7	-	few	TGCGCCAGCAGCTTGTCCCCTATTGGGACAAGGGGAGAGCAGTACTTC	CASSLSPIGTRGEQYF
TRBV27	TRBJ2-1	TRBD2	many	TGTGCCAGCACGCGGGGGGCTTACAATGAGCAGTTCTTC	CASTRGAYNEQFF
TRBV12-3/TRBV12-4	TRBJ1-1	-	-	TGTGCCAGCAGTTTCTGGTACGGCACGGCGGCCAGCACTGAAGCTTTCTTT	CASSFWYGTAASTEAFF
TRBV7-8	TRBJ2-5	-	few	TGTGCCAGCAGCCCCCGCGCAGGGATACTAGAGACCCAGTACTTC	CASSPRAGILETQYF
TRBV2	TRBJ1-1	TRBD1	-	TGTGCCAGCAGTAGAACAGGGGCGACTGAAGCTTTCTTT	CASSRTGATEAFF
TRBV7-6	TRBJ2-7	-	-	TGTGCCAGCAGCCAAGGACGGACGTCTCGCCAGGGAAGCTCCTACGAGCAGTACTTC	CASSQGRTSRQGSSYEQYF
TRBV5-4	TRBJ2-3	-	-	TGTGCAGCCCGTACTACCAGCACAGATACGCAGTATTTT	CAARTTSTDTQYF
TRBV28	TRBJ2-2	-	few	TGTGCCATCAAGGGGAGTAGGGGCTCAGTTACCGGGGAGCTGTTTTTT	CAIKGSRGSVTGELFF
TRBV27	TRBJ2-5	-	-	TGTGCCAGCAGTTTTGGGACTGGCCAAGAGACCCAGTACTTC	CASSFGTGQETQYF
TRBV7-9	TRBJ2-5	TRBD1	-	TGTGCCAGCACTTATTGGGACAGGGTAATTCCGGAGACCCAGTACTTC	CASTYWDRVIPETQYF
TRBV20-1	TRBJ2-1	-	few	TGCAGTGCTACCTTGAGGGACAATGAGCAGTTCTTC	CSATLRDNEQFF